These 32 T cell receptor beta chains share one sample of origin, sequenced in a study of graft-versus-host responses after intestinal transplantation. Produced via immunoSEQ multiplex PCR; TCRdb's table is partial and in-frame only. The sample consists of about 14,000 clones, almost 30% of them appearing once. The specimen comprised alloreactive CD4+ T cells from a mixed lymphocyte reaction culture, sampled before intestinal transplant. Described subset: CFSE-low proliferating T cells sorted from approximately six-day pre-transplant mixed lymphocyte reaction (GvH or HvG direction). The receptors shown here come from a human patient who received an intestinal transplant.

The chain links TRBV28 to TRBJ2-7; TRBD1 aligns across 10 bases. The CDR3 is 15 amino acids. Trimming cost V 5 bases and J 7 bases; bases outside gene matches: 11. Germline assignment: CDR1 MDHEN and CDR2 SYDVKM. CDR3 protein: CASSQTGQGRKEQYF. The CDR3 nucleotides read TGTGCCAGCAGTCAAACGGGACAGGGGAGGAAAGAGCAGTACTTC.

This clone was seen a few times. V is TRBV12-5 and J is TRBJ2-5, with 9 bases aligning to TRBD2. The CDR3 contains 15 residues. The V gene end was trimmed by 2 bases and the J gene end by 5 bases; junction bases not matched to a gene: 6. The V gene's germline CDR1 is LGHNT and CDR2 FRNRAP. CDR3: CASGLNSGSRETQYF. CDR3 DNA: TGTGCTAGTGGTTTGAATAGCGGGAGCCGGGAGACCCAGTACTTC.

This clone was recorded once. This chain links TRBV9 with TRBJ2-7; possibly TRBD1 or TRBD2 for D (7 bases each). The length of the CDR3 is 14 residues. Per the germline V gene, CDR1 is SGDLS and CDR2 is YYNGEE. V gave up 4 bases and J gave up 5 bases, with 16 bases separating them. For the CDR3, the DNA is TGTGCCAGCAGCCCAGGGGGGGGCTGGGACGAGCAGTACTTC. Its translation: CASSPGGGWDEQYF.

The chain carries TRBV5-1 and TRBJ1-4; the D gene is possibly TRBD1 (6 bases). Germline lookup yields CDR1 SGHRS and CDR2 YFSETQ. Trimming pared 1 base from V and 4 bases from J, leaving 17 bases between. The CDR3 contains 17 residues. The CDR3 DNA sequence: TGCGCCAGCAGCTTGACCCCGCAGGGGCGGATTAATGAAAAACTGTTTTTT. This encodes CASSLTPQGRINEKLFF.

The chain is built from TRBV7-9 and TRBJ2-2; D is uncertain. The V and J ends lost 5 bases and 0 bases respectively, with 13 bases between them. The CDR3 spans 16 residues. Germline-derived CDR1 and CDR2 are SEHNR and FQNEAQ (reference sequence). The CDR3 spells CASSQDSYPNTGELFF. The CDR3 DNA follows: TGTGCCAGCAGCCAAGATAGCTACCCGAACACCGGGGAGCTGTTTTTT.

The CDR3 bases are TGTGCCAGCAGTTTATCGGCTAGCGGGGGCTACAATGAGCAGTTCTTC. Encoded protein: CASSLSASGGYNEQFF. This chain joins TRBV28 and TRBJ2-1; 10 nucleotides match TRBD2. Germline CDR1 reads MDHEN; CDR2 reads SYDVKM. The CDR3 length is 16 residues. Trimming at V came to 1 base and at J to 3 bases, leaving 3 bases not matched to a gene.

The J gene is TRBJ2-2, the V gene TRBV2; a possible D gene is TRBD1 (5 bases). Trimming left V 4 bases short and J 0 bases short, with 12 bases between. The CDR3 covers 16 residues. CDR1 and CDR2 from the germline V gene are SNHLY and FYNNEI. The CDR3 is CASSALETANTGELFF. For the CDR3, the DNA is TGTGCCAGCAGTGCCCTAGAGACAGCGAACACCGGGGAGCTGTTTTTT.

This clone was observed a few times. V and J are TRBV5-4 and TRBJ1-3; 8 nucleotides agree with TRBD1. J gave up 1 base and V 4 bases, and 7 bases lay outside the gene matches. This CDR3 has 16 residues. Germline V lookup: CDR1 SGHNT, CDR2 YYREEE (reference sequence). CDR3 residues: CASSQDRAPSGNTIYF. DNA of the CDR3: TGTGCCAGCAGCCAGGACAGGGCCCCATCTGGAAACACCATATATTTT.

This clone has only a few counts. The gene calls are TRBV9 and TRBJ1-5; TRBD1 matches 7 bases. J lost 2 bases, V lost 2 bases, and 1 base had no gene match. Germline V gene data show CDR1 as SGDLS and CDR2 as YYNGEE. CDR3 length equals 14 residues. The CDR3: CASSVTGGNQPQHF. The CDR3 bases are TGTGCCAGCAGCGTTACAGGGGGCAATCAGCCCCAGCATTTT.

This clone was detected a few times. The rearrangement uses TRBV6-1 and TRBJ1-4; D not resolved. Between the trimmed V and J ends, which lost 0 bases and 9 bases, there was a span of 11 bases. The CDR3 is made up of 14 amino acids. The V gene's germline CDR1 is MNHNS and CDR2 SASEGT. CDR3 protein: CASSEAGKSKKLFF. DNA of the CDR3: TGTGCCAGCAGTGAAGCAGGGAAGTCCAAAAAACTGTTTTTT.

V usage is TRBV11-1 and J usage is TRBJ1-1, with TRBD1 identical over 7 bases. Germline V gives CDR1 SGHAT, CDR2 FQDESV (reference sequence). Trimming removed 6 bases from V and 10 bases from J; junction bases left unmatched: 11. The CDR3 totals 13 residues. CDR3 residues: CASSGTALIGAFF. CDR3 in DNA: TGTGCCAGCAGTGGGACAGCTCTCATAGGAGCTTTCTTT.

A single count supports this clone. V gene TRBV6-5 combines with J gene TRBJ2-2; no reliable D call. CDR1 is MNHEY, CDR2 SVGAGI, per germline. The CDR3 has 15 residues. The ends were cut back, 6 bases at V and 3 bases at J, with 14 bases in the middle. CDR3 in DNA: TGTGCCAGCAGCGTCCCGGCTCGCCACACCGGGGAGCTGTTTTTT. This codes for CASSVPARHTGELFF.

This CDR3 is CASSLGDFYEQYF. In DNA form, the CDR3 reads TGTGCCAGCAGCTTAGGGGACTTTTACGAGCAGTACTTC. The chain links TRBV7-2 to TRBJ2-7, with TRBD2 as a possible D gene (6 bases). Germline V gene sequence: CDR1 SGHTA, CDR2 FQGNSA. Deletions cut 1 base from V and 4 bases from J, with 8 bases between. The CDR3 covers 13 residues.

This clone showed up just a few times. This chain links TRBV30 with TRBJ1-5; no reliable D call. The CDR3 contains 14 residues. The V and J ends lost 0 bases and 4 bases respectively, with 10 bases between them. The germline gives CDR1 GTSNPN, CDR2 SVGIG (reference sequence). The CDR3 loop reads CAWSVMKENQPQHF. The CDR3 bases are TGTGCCTGGAGTGTAATGAAGGAGAATCAGCCCCAGCATTTT.

This clone showed up just a few times. The rearrangement joins TRBV5-4 to TRBJ2-3, with TRBD2 matching over 8 bases. With 4 bases clipped from V and 7 bases from J, the junction kept 11 bases outside the gene matches. The CDR3 extends over 15 amino acids. CDR1 and CDR2 from the germline V gene are SGHNT and YYREEE (reference sequence). The CDR3 DNA is TGTGCCAGCAGCGGCCCACTAGCGGTCGGTAATACGCAGTATTTT. This sequence encodes CASSGPLAVGNTQYF.

The J gene is TRBJ1-6, the V gene TRBV5-1, with D perhaps matching TRBD1 (6 bases). This CDR3 has 13 amino acids. Germline V CDR1 and CDR2: SGHRS, YFSETQ. V lost 5 bases to trimming and J lost 3 bases, with 6 bases between them. CDR3: CASRDSYNSPLHF. CDR3 nucleotide sequence: TGCGCCAGCAGGGACAGCTATAATTCACCCCTCCACTTT.

The chain links TRBV28 to TRBJ2-7; possibly TRBD1 for D (5 bases). V lost 0 bases and J 4 bases, leaving 10 bases between the germline ends. The CDR3 covers 14 residues. Germline lookup yields CDR1 MDHEN and CDR2 SYDVKM. CDR3 loop: CASSLWGRAYEQYF. The CDR3 DNA is TGTGCCAGCAGTTTATGGGGCAGGGCTTACGAGCAGTACTTC.

This clone has only a few counts. The chain recombines TRBV2 with TRBJ2-1; D may be TRBD2 (6 bases). Germline V CDR1 and CDR2: SNHLY, FYNNEI. The CDR3 totals 15 residues. V was cut by 10 bases and J by 9 bases, with 25 bases left in between. CDR3 sequence reads: CATHSTSPGSGEQFF. For the CDR3, the DNA is TGTGCCACCCACAGCACTAGCCCCGGATCGGGTGAGCAGTTCTTC.

In this sample, this clone turned up a few times. The genes are TRBV28 and TRBJ1-5, with D perhaps matching TRBD1 (5 bases). The V gene lost 6 bases and the J gene lost 7 bases, with 16 bases spanning the gap. CDR1 and CDR2 (germline): MDHEN, SYDVKM. CDR3 length equals 14 residues. The CDR3 region is CASSLVGERQPQHF. In DNA form, the CDR3 reads TGTGCCAGCAGCCTAGTGGGGGAAAGGCAGCCCCAGCATTTT.

The count of this clone is one. The chain employs TRBV9 and TRBJ1-4, with D uncertain. CDR3 size: 16 residues. Germline CDR1 is SGDLS and CDR2 is YYNGEE. The V gene lost 3 bases and the J gene lost 8 bases, with 20 bases spanning the gap. The CDR3, as DNA: TGTGCCAGCAGCGCGGGCTCGGCGCGTGTTTTCGAAAAACTGTTTTTT. Translating it yields CASSAGSARVFEKLFF.

V is TRBV5-1 and J is TRBJ2-7, with D maybe TRBD2 (5 bases). CDR3 size: 16 residues. The V gene lost 0 bases and the J gene lost 2 bases, with 15 bases spanning the gap. The germline V gene encodes CDR1 SGHRS and CDR2 YFSETQ. The CDR3 region has the DNA TGCGCCAGCAGCTTGGACACGGGAATTGCGGCCTACGAGCAGTACTTC. This translates into CASSLDTGIAAYEQYF.

This clone turned up a few times. The chain is built from TRBV12-5 and TRBJ2-2; weak D call: TRBD2 (6 bases). The CDR3 spans 15 residues. V shed 3 bases and J shed 1 base, with 9 bases lying between them. Germline V gene lookup returns CDR1 LGHNT and CDR2 FRNRAP. The CDR3 loop is CASGFGGVNTGELFF. In DNA, the CDR3 is TGTGCTAGTGGTTTTGGCGGGGTGAACACCGGGGAGCTGTTTTTT. Together with reference TRBV12-5 and TRBJ2-2, the CDR3 gives the full variable domain: DARVTQTPRHKVTEMGQEVTMRCQPILGHNTVFWYRQTMMQGLELLAYFRNRAPLDDSGMPKDRFSAEMPDATLATLKIQPSEPRDSAVYFCASGFGGVNTGELFFGEGSRLTVL.

This clone is labeled as medium-sized. The CDR3 DNA follows: TGTGCCAGCAGCTTGCACCGGGACCGAGGGTCGGATACGCAGTATTTT. Translated, it gives CASSLHRDRGSDTQYF. The genes are TRBV5-7 and TRBJ2-3; the D gene could be TRBD1 or TRBD2 (5 bases each). TRBV5-7 is annotated as an ORF whose role is uncertain. Trimming cost V 1 base and J 6 bases, with 18 bases left between them. The CDR3 covers 16 residues.

In this sample, this clone turned up a few times. The chain combines TRBV5-1 with TRBJ2-5; D gene ambiguous. The CDR3 spans 14 residues. CDR1 is SGHRS, CDR2 YFSETQ, per germline. Trimming removed 2 bases at V and 4 bases at J, with 12 bases between. The CDR3 here is CASSLAIKGETQYF. In DNA, the CDR3 is TGCGCCAGCAGCTTAGCTATTAAGGGAGAGACCCAGTACTTC. Full variable domain (rest looked up from reference TRBV5-1 and TRBJ2-5): KAGVTQTPRYLIKTRGQQVTLSCSPISGHRSVSWYQQTPGQGLQFLFEYFSETQRNKGNFPGRFSGRQFSNSRSEMNVSTLELGDSALYLCASSLAIKGETQYFGPGTRLLVL.

J is TRBJ2-7 and V is TRBV7-2; the match to TRBD2 covers 9 bases. The CDR3 runs 15 residues. V lost 4 bases and J lost 2; bases outside the gene matches: 6. Germline CDR1 and CDR2: SGHTA and FQGNSA. The CDR3 DNA reads as TGTGCCAGCAGCTCGGGACTAGCTGGACCCTACGAGCAGTACTTC. Protein sequence: CASSSGLAGPYEQYF.

The chain joins TRBV11-2 to TRBJ2-7; D possibly corresponds to TRBD2 (6 bases). CDR3 size: 12 residues. Germline V gene sequence: CDR1 SGHAT, CDR2 FQNNGV. V lost 5 bases and J lost 7, with 12 bases in between. The CDR3 coding sequence is TGTGCCAGCAGCCTCCGGGCGGGGGAGCAGTACTTC. Protein sequence: CASSLRAGEQYF.

This clone appeared a few times. CDR3 region: CAISARDPAVSNEQFF. The CDR3 DNA sequence: TGTGCCATCAGTGCCCGGGACCCAGCAGTCAGCAATGAGCAGTTCTTC. The rearrangement links TRBV10-3 to TRBJ2-1; D assignment may be TRBD1 or TRBD2 (5 bases each). The germline V and J ends were trimmed by 4 bases and 6 bases, with 19 bases remaining between them. The CDR3 has 16 residues. Germline values: CDR1 ENHRY, CDR2 SYGVKD.

The rearrangement uses TRBV7-2 and TRBJ1-5; no definite D call. Germline V CDR1 and CDR2: SGHTA, FQGNSA. V gave up 5 bases and J gave up 4 bases, with 9 bases separating them. The CDR3 is made up of 13 amino acids. In DNA form, the CDR3 reads TGTGCCAGCAGCCCTTGGTCGAATCAGCCCCAGCATTTT. Translating it yields CASSPWSNQPQHF.

Only a few counts were recorded for this clone. The chain links TRBV7-6 to TRBJ2-7; 8 bases line up with TRBD2. Germline V CDR1 and CDR2: SGHVS, FNYEAQ. Trimming at V came to 3 bases and at J to 3 bases, leaving 7 bases not matched to a gene. This CDR3 is 15 amino acids long. CDR3 coding DNA: TGTGCCAGCAGCTTCAGCGCAGCGGGGGTCTACGAGCAGTACTTC. Residues: CASSFSAAGVYEQYF.

This clone was observed a handful of times. The V gene is TRBV6-9, the J gene TRBJ2-7, with D tentatively TRBD1 (6 bases). This CDR3 is 14 amino acids long. The germline V gene encodes CDR1 MNHGY and CDR2 SVAAGI. Trimming stripped 6 bases from V and 0 bases from J, with 12 bases between. The CDR3 region is CASSLRDNSYEQYF. Written as DNA, the CDR3 is TGTGCCAGCAGCCTCCGGGACAACTCCTACGAGCAGTACTTC.

This clone was found a few times. V usage is TRBV5-1 and J usage is TRBJ2-5; 9 bases align to TRBD2. The germline V gene has CDR1 SGHRS and CDR2 YFSETQ. Trimming cost V 9 bases and J 4 bases; bases outside gene matches: 13. The CDR3 runs 15 residues. The CDR3 nucleotides read TGCGCCACTACCGGGACTAGCCTACCTGGAGAGACCCAGTACTTC. It codes for CATTGTSLPGETQYF. Full variable domain (rest looked up from reference TRBV5-1 and TRBJ2-5): KAGVTQTPRYLIKTRGQQVTLSCSPISGHRSVSWYQQTPGQGLQFLFEYFSETQRNKGNFPGRFSGRQFSNSRSEMNVSTLELGDSALYLCATTGTSLPGETQYFGPGTRLLVL.

CDR3 sequence: CASSPGGAGDNYGYTF. The CDR3 bases are TGTGCCAGCAGCCCCGGAGGGGCGGGGGACAACTATGGCTACACCTTC. The chain uses TRBV11-1 and TRBJ1-2; a weak D match, TRBD1 (5 bases). The V end lost 5 bases, the J end lost 2 bases, and 18 bases lay between the germline ends. In germline, CDR1 is SGHAT, CDR2 FQDESV (reference sequence). CDR3 length equals 16 residues.